This TCR beta chain was recovered during a study of identical twins. MiXCR, applied by TCRdb to the 5' RACE reads, yields one record per CDR3 protein. Of 200,000 to 250,000 distinct CDR3 sequences listed, around 6.6% were seen once; the top ten hold under 4%. There are 11 residues in the CDR3. From germline, CDR1 is SGHTA and CDR2 FQGTGA. Trimming cost V 6 bases and J 8 bases, with 10 bases left between them. These data were also reused for a study on yellow fever vaccine responses in identical twins.

The clonotype was recovered from a woman under 30 in good health. Sequenced: memory (CD45RO+) T cells sorted from blood. The chain combines TRBV7-3 with TRBJ1-1; no definite D call. This chain's CDR3 is CASRHHREAFF. In DNA, the CDR3 is TGTGCCAGCAGACATCACAGAGAAGCTTTCTTT.